This TCR beta chain is from a study of blood T cell repertoires in COVID-19. Study context: The United States, Italy and Spain provided the acute and convalescent COVID-19 samples. The analysed material was cDNA or gDNA that came from T cells, B-cell-depleted T cells, or PBMCs.

Produced via immunoSEQ multiplex PCR; TCRdb's table is partial and in-frame only. Found here are 200,000 to 300,000 clones, about four fifths of them singletons; the top ten hold approximately 9.1%. The sequencing input was peripheral blood. The sequence derives from a man older than 75 with acute or convalescent COVID-19.

The CDR3 loop is CASSLTALGTPNTGELFF. The DNA of the CDR3 is TGTGCCAGCAGCTTAACGGCCCTGGGGACACCCAACACCGGGGAGCTGTTTTTT. V usage is TRBV7-3 and J usage is TRBJ2-2; tentatively, D is TRBD1 (6 bases). Germline CDR1 is SGHTA and CDR2 is FQGTGA. The CDR3 covers 18 residues. V was trimmed by 0 bases and J by 2 bases, leaving 16 bases between them.